This passage covers 26 T cell receptor beta chains from one sample sequenced in a study of blood T cell repertoires in COVID-19. Clones were sequenced by immunoSEQ multiplex PCR, and TCRdb holds only the in-frame ones, with some missing. The sample records roughly 300,000 clones, roughly 90% being singletons. Sequenced material: PBMCs or T cells enriched from blood (not recorded which). Receptors originate from a woman between 35 and 50 years old with acute COVID-19.

The chain uses TRBV7-8 and TRBJ2-1; 7 nucleotides line up with TRBD1. The CDR3 is 16 residues long. The V segment lost 4 bases and the J segment 0 bases; nucleotides outside the gene matches: 6. Germline V gene lookup returns CDR1 SGHVS and CDR2 FQNEAQ. The CDR3 loop reads CASSSRQGPSYNEQFF. CDR3 sequence (DNA): TGTGCCAGCAGCTCGCGACAGGGACCCTCCTACAATGAGCAGTTCTTC.

This clone was recorded only once. CDR3 coding DNA: TGTGCCAGCAGTTTAGTGGGGTCTAGCGCCTACGAGCAGTACTTC. Protein product: CASSLVGSSAYEQYF. The chain couples TRBV27 to TRBJ2-7, with D maybe TRBD2 (6 bases). The CDR3 extends over 15 amino acids. Per germline, CDR1 MNHEY and CDR2 SMNVEV (reference sequence). The V end lost 2 bases, the J end lost 2 bases, and 13 bases lay between the germline ends.

This sequence joins TRBV7-6 and TRBJ2-5; D gene uncertain. V was clipped by 6 bases and J by 0 bases, with 2 bases between them. Germline lookup yields CDR1 SGHVS and CDR2 FNYEAQ. CDR3 size: 11 residues. The CDR3 nucleotides are TGTGCCAGCAGTAACCAAGAGACCCAGTACTTC. Its translation is CASSNQETQYF.

This clone was picked up one time. This chain connects TRBV27 to TRBJ1-4; 9 nucleotides line up with TRBD1. Germline V CDR1 and CDR2: MNHEY, SMNVEV (reference sequence). The CDR3 runs 15 residues. V was clipped by 5 bases and J by 4 bases; unmatched bases: 5. CDR3 in DNA: TGTGCCAGCAGTAAGGGACAGGGCTATAATGAAAAACTGTTTTTT. Translating gives CASSKGQGYNEKLFF.

This rearrangement joins TRBV30 to TRBJ2-1; D perhaps matches TRBD1 (7 bases). Trimming stripped 3 bases from V and 7 bases from J, with 25 bases between. Germline V gene sequence: CDR1 GTSNPN, CDR2 SVGIG (reference sequence). The CDR3 extends over 17 amino acids. This chain's CDR3 is CAWSVSRRGLLKNEQFF. CDR3 nucleotide sequence: TGTGCCTGGAGCGTGAGTAGGAGGGGGCTTTTGAAAAATGAGCAGTTCTTC.

The chain uses TRBV2 and TRBJ1-3; D might be TRBD1 (6 bases). The V gene lost 7 bases and the J gene lost 2 bases, with 15 bases spanning the gap. Germline lookup yields CDR1 SNHLY and CDR2 FYNNEI. CDR3 length: 15 amino acids. The CDR3 nucleotides read TGTGCCAGCACCGCGATCGGACAGACTGGAAACACCATATATTTT. Residues: CASTAIGQTGNTIYF. Full variable domain (outside the CDR3, taken from reference TRBV2 and TRBJ1-3): EPEVTQTPSHQVTQMGQEVILRCVPISNHLYFYWYRQILGQKVEFLVSFYNNEISEKSEIFDDQFSVERPDGSNFTLKIRSTKLEDSAMYFCASTAIGQTGNTIYFGEGSWLTVV.

The rearrangement joins TRBV27 to TRBJ2-1, with 10 nucleotides matching TRBD2. With 5 bases clipped from V and 1 base from J, the junction kept 5 bases outside the gene matches. Germline lookup yields CDR1 MNHEY and CDR2 SMNVEV (reference sequence). The CDR3 extends over 16 amino acids. CDR3 in amino acids: CASSTLSGRSYNEQFF. CDR3 bases: TGTGCCAGCAGTACCCTTAGCGGGAGGTCCTACAATGAGCAGTTCTTC.

The chain links TRBV18 to TRBJ2-6, with a possible D match to TRBD1 (6 bases). The CDR3 length is 20 residues. Germline V gene lookup returns CDR1 KGHSH and CDR2 LQKENI. The germline V and J ends were trimmed by 4 bases and 0 bases, with 22 bases remaining between them. The DNA for the CDR3 is TGTGCCAGCTCACTCAGGACACACAAAGGGGGTAGCTCTGGGGCCAACGTCCTGACTTTC. Protein sequence: CASSLRTHKGGSSGANVLTF. Full variable domain (remainder filled in from reference TRBV18 and TRBJ2-6): NAGVMQNPRHLVRRRGQEARLRCSPMKGHSHVYWYRQLPEEGLKFMVYLQKENIIDESGMPKERFSAEFPKEGPSILRIQQVVRGDSAAYFCASSLRTHKGGSSGANVLTFGAGSRLTVL.

The chain couples TRBV7-2 to TRBJ2-7; D may be TRBD2 (5 bases). This CDR3 has 15 amino acids. With 1 base removed from V and 3 bases from J, the gap between germline ends came to 13 bases. Germline V CDR1 and CDR2: SGHTA, FQGNSA. The DNA of the CDR3 is TGTGCCAGCAGCTTAGGTAGGAGGTCCGGCTACGAGCAGTACTTC. Its translation: CASSLGRRSGYEQYF.

This chain links TRBV15 with TRBJ2-1; TRBD2 might be the D (6 bases). Trimming removed 2 bases at V and 7 bases at J, with 15 bases between. CDR1 and CDR2 (germline): LNHNV, YYDKDF (reference sequence). This CDR3 region has 15 residues. The CDR3 protein is CATSRSGTALNEQFF. The CDR3 DNA is TGTGCCACCAGCAGATCCGGGACTGCCTTGAATGAGCAGTTCTTC.

The chain combines TRBV5-4 with TRBJ2-4, with 10 bases fitting TRBD2. Trimming removed 4 bases from V and 9 bases from J; junction bases left unmatched: 13. The CDR3 is 16 amino acids. CDR1 is SGHNT, CDR2 YYREEE, per germline (reference sequence). In nucleotides, the CDR3 is TGTGCCAGCAGCCCCGGGAAGCGGGAGGGCCTCGGCATTCAGTACTTC. Residues: CASSPGKREGLGIQYF.

The CDR3 loop is CASSPRGGGRVYEQYF. In DNA form, the CDR3 reads TGTGCCAGCAGCCCCCGAGGGGGCGGGAGGGTTTACGAGCAGTACTTC. This chain joins TRBV7-2 and TRBJ2-7; TRBD2 matches at 9 bases. Germline assignment: CDR1 SGHTA and CDR2 FQGNSA. J was trimmed by 4 bases and V by 5 bases; bases with no gene match: 12. There are 16 residues in the CDR3. Together with reference TRBV7-2 and TRBJ2-7, the CDR3 gives the full variable domain: GAGVSQSPSNKVTEKGKDVELRCDPISGHTALYWYRQSLGQGLEFLIYFQGNSAPDKSGLPSDRFSAERTGGSVSTLTIQRTQQEDSAVYLCASSPRGGGRVYEQYFGPGTRLTVT.

The rearrangement links TRBV11-3 to TRBJ2-3, with 7 bases aligning to TRBD2. The V segment lost 5 bases and the J segment 2 bases; nucleotides outside the gene matches: 4. CDR3 length equals 14 residues. Germline CDR1 SGHNT, CDR2 YENEEA. The DNA for the CDR3 is TGTGCCAGCAGCCCGGGGGGAACCACAGATACGCAGTATTTT. It encodes CASSPGGTTDTQYF. The variable domain in full, completed from reference TRBV11-3 and TRBJ2-3, reads EAGVVQSPRYKIIEKKQPVAFWCNPISGHNTLYWYLQNLGQGPELLIRYENEEAVDDSQLPKDRFSAERLKGVDSTLKIQPAELGDSAVYLCASSPGGTTDTQYFGPGTRLTVL.

The chain recombines TRBV21-1 with TRBJ1-5. TRBV21-1 is noted as a pseudogene. This CDR3 has 12 residues. In nucleotides, the CDR3 is TGTGCCAGCAGCAATTTTTCCGTGCCCCAGCATTTT. It encodes CASSNFSVPQHF.

CDR3 region: CASSLDGRAWNEQFF. CDR3 in DNA: TGTGCCAGCAGCTTGGACGGGAGGGCCTGGAATGAGCAGTTCTTC. This chain joins TRBV5-8 and TRBJ2-1, with 8 positions matching TRBD2. The V gene's germline CDR1 is SGHTS and CDR2 YDEGEE. The CDR3 extends over 15 amino acids. Germline trimming cut 0 bases from V and 7 bases from J; bases unmatched to any gene: 6.

The chain employs TRBV10-3 and TRBJ2-3; TRBD2 matches 12 bases. The V gene end was trimmed by 4 bases and the J gene end by 5 bases; junction bases not matched to a gene: 10. Looked up from germline, CDR1 is ENHRY and CDR2 is SYGVKD. The CDR3 totals 17 residues. CDR3 DNA sequence: TGTGCCATCAGTGGACGGGACAGGGGACTAGCGGGAGATACGCAGTATTTT. It is translated as CAISGRDRGLAGDTQYF.

This rearrangement joins TRBV11-2 to TRBJ1-2; 8 nucleotides align to TRBD1. There are 13 residues in the CDR3. Looked up from germline, CDR1 is SGHAT and CDR2 is FQNNGV. V shed 5 bases, J shed 9 bases, and the junction held 8 bases outside the gene matches. CDR3 in amino acids: CASSPDRVESYTF. The CDR3 coding sequence is TGTGCCAGCAGCCCGGACAGGGTTGAAAGCTACACCTTC.

This chain joins TRBV5-4 and TRBJ1-2, with a weak D call TRBD1 (5 bases). Germline V lookup: CDR1 SGHNT, CDR2 YYREEE (reference sequence). Trimming left V 2 bases short and J 2 bases short, with 13 bases between. The CDR3 runs to 15 residues. CDR3 DNA: TGTGCCAGCAGCTTATTGGGGGACTTCAACTATGGCTACACCTTC. Amino acids: CASSLLGDFNYGYTF.

This chain uses TRBV18 with TRBJ1-3; D may be TRBD1 (6 bases). CDR1 is KGHSH, CDR2 LQKENI, per germline. V shed 3 bases and J shed 0 bases, with 15 bases lying between them. The CDR3 consists of 17 residues. The CDR3 bases are TGTGCCAGCTCACCCGGGGCGCAGGGGTCCTCTGGAAACACCATATATTTT. Translating it yields CASSPGAQGSSGNTIYF.

The gene calls are TRBV20-1 and TRBJ1-5, with TRBD1 matching over 8 bases. Germline V gives CDR1 DFQATT, CDR2 SNEGSKA (reference sequence). After removal of 3 bases from V and 2 bases from J, the junction contained 6 bases not matched to a gene. This CDR3 is built from 15 residues. CDR3 bases: TGCAGTGCTAGTTCGACAGGGGTGGGCAATCAGCCCCAGCATTTT. It specifies CSASSTGVGNQPQHF.

This sequence joins TRBV2 and TRBJ2-3; possibly TRBD2 for D (5 bases). Germline V lookup: CDR1 SNHLY, CDR2 FYNNEI. V was pared by 6 bases and J by 6 bases, with 10 bases between. CDR3 length: 12 residues. CDR3 loop: CASRVGVDTQYF. CDR3 bases: TGTGCCAGCAGGGTCGGGGTCGATACGCAGTATTTT.

The V gene is TRBV5-1, the J gene TRBJ1-1; 8 nucleotides align to TRBD1. From germline, CDR1 is SGHRS and CDR2 YFSETQ. The CDR3 length is 15 residues. Trimming took 0 bases from V and 5 from J; bases not matched to a gene: 6. DNA of the CDR3: TGCGCCAGCAGCTTGGCACAGGGGGAAGTGACTGAAGCTTTCTTT. Translating gives CASSLAQGEVTEAFF.

The chain joins TRBV2 to TRBJ2-5; the D is unclear. This CDR3 region has 13 residues. V gave up 10 bases and J gave up 0 bases, with 12 bases separating them. The V gene's germline CDR1 is SNHLY and CDR2 FYNNEI. CDR3 coding DNA: TGTGCCACCGACCTGGCGGACCAAGAGACCCAGTACTTC. It encodes CATDLADQETQYF. Variable domain in full (rest from reference TRBV2 and TRBJ2-5): EPEVTQTPSHQVTQMGQEVILRCVPISNHLYFYWYRQILGQKVEFLVSFYNNEISEKSEIFDDQFSVERPDGSNFTLKIRSTKLEDSAMYFCATDLADQETQYFGPGTRLLVL.

The chain combines TRBV28 with TRBJ1-2; no reliable D call. The V end was cut by 3 bases, the J end by 10 bases, with 12 bases between. This CDR3 contains 12 residues. Looked up from germline, CDR1 is MDHEN and CDR2 is SYDVKM. The CDR3 coding sequence is TGTGCCAGCAGTTTGAGGAAGCCCCTCTACACCTTC. Translating gives CASSLRKPLYTF.

This chain joins TRBV7-9 and TRBJ1-1; D not resolved. The CDR3 is 12 amino acids. Germline CDR1 and CDR2: SEHNR and FQNEAQ (reference sequence). V was cut by 2 bases and J by 10 bases, with 11 bases left in between. CDR3: CASSLREIRAFF. Written as DNA, the CDR3 is TGTGCCAGCAGCTTACGGGAGATTCGAGCTTTCTTT.

The V gene is TRBV29-1, the J gene TRBJ1-2; the D gene is possibly TRBD1 (5 bases). In germline, CDR1 is SQVTM, CDR2 ANQGSEA. The CDR3 length is 12 residues. Trimming took off 2 bases at V and 7 bases at J, with 11 bases between the two ends. The CDR3 nucleotides are TGCAGCGTTGAATCAAACGGGGGTGGCTACACCTTC. Protein sequence: CSVESNGGGYTF.